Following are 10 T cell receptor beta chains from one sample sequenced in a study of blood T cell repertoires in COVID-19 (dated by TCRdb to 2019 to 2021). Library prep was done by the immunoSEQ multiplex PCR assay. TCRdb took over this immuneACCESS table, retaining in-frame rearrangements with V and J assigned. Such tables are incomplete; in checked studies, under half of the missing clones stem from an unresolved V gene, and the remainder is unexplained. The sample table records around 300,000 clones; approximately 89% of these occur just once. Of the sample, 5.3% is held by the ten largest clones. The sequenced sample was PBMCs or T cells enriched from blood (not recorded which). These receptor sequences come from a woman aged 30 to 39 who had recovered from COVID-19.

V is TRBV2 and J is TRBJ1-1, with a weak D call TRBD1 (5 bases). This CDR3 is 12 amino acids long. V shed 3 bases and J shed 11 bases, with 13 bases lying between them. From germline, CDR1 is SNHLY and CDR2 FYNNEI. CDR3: CASSDAGSRAFF. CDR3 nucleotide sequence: TGTGCCAGCAGTGATGCAGGGTCTCGGGCTTTCTTT.

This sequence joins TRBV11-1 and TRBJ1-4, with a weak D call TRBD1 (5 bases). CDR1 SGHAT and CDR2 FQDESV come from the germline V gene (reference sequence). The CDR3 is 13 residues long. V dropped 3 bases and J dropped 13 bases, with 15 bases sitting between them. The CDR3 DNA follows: TGTGCCAGCAGCTTTGCGGACAATGAACGACTGTTTTTT. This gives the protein CASSFADNERLFF.

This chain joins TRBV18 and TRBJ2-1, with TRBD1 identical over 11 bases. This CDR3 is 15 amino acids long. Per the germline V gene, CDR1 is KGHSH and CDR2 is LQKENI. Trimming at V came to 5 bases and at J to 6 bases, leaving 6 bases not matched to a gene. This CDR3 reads CASSAAGQGANEQFF. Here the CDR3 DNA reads TGTGCCAGCTCAGCCGCCGGACAGGGGGCCAATGAGCAGTTCTTC.

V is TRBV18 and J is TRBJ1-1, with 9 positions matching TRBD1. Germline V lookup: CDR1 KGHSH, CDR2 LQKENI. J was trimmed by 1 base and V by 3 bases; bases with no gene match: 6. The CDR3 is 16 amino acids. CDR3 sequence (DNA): TGTGCCAGCTCACCTATACAGGGGGCAGGGAACACTGAAGCTTTCTTT. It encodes CASSPIQGAGNTEAFF. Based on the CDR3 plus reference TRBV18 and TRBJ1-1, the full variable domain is NAGVMQNPRHLVRRRGQEARLRCSPMKGHSHVYWYRQLPEEGLKFMVYLQKENIIDESGMPKERFSAEFPKEGPSILRIQQVVRGDSAAYFCASSPIQGAGNTEAFFGQGTRLTVV.

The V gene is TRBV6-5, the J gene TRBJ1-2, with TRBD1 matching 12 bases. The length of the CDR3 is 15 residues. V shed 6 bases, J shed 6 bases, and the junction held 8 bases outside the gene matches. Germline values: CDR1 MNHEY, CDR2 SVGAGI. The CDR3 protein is CASRAGTGGAHGYTF. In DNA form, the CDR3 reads TGTGCCAGCAGAGCCGGGACAGGGGGCGCCCATGGCTACACCTTC.

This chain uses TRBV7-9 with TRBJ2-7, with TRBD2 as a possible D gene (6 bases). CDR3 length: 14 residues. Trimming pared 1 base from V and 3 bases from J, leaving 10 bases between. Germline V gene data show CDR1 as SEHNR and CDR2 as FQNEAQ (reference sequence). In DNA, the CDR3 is TGTGCCAGCAGCTTAGATGGGGGGAACTACGAGCAGTACTTC. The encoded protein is CASSLDGGNYEQYF.

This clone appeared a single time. As DNA, the CDR3 is TGTGCCAGCAGTTACGACACGTACGAGCAGTACTTC. It is translated as CASSYDTYEQYF. The V gene is TRBV6-5, the J gene TRBJ2-7; D unclear. The V gene lost 2 bases and the J gene lost 4 bases, with 6 bases spanning the gap. This CDR3 region has 12 residues. Germline V gene sequence: CDR1 MNHEY, CDR2 SVGAGI.

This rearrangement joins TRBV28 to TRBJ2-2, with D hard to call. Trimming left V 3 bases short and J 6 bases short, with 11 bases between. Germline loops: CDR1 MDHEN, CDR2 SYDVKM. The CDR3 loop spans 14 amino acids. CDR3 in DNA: TGTGCCAGCAGTTTCAATCCTCAGGCCGGGGAGCTGTTTTTT. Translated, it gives CASSFNPQAGELFF.

CDR3 amino acids: CAGKAFEGTDTQYF. The CDR3 nucleotides read TGTGCCGGGAAGGCTTTTGAGGGTACAGATACGCAGTATTTT. V gene TRBV2 combines with J gene TRBJ2-3; tentatively, D is TRBD2 (5 bases). Germline CDR1 and CDR2: SNHLY and FYNNEI. The V end was cut by 11 bases, the J end by 3 bases, with 18 bases between. This CDR3 is built from 14 residues.

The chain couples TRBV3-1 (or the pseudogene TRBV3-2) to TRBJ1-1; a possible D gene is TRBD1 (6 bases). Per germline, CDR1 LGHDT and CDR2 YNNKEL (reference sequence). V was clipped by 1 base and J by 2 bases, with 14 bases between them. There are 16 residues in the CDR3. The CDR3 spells CASSQVAGAGNTEAFF. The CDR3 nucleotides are TGTGCCAGCAGCCAAGTTGCGGGGGCTGGAAACACTGAAGCTTTCTTT.